This entry is about one T cell receptor beta chain. Its specificity is not known. The table came from immunoSEQ multiplex PCR; TCRdb's copy has only in-frame clones and leaves some out. This table has around 8,400 clones, roughly 76% appearing once. The source of the sample is a study of T cell clonotyping in hematopoietic cell transplantation. The CDR3 loop spans 13 amino acids. Germline V gene lookup returns CDR1 SEHNR and CDR2 FQNEAQ (reference sequence). Trimming took off 0 bases at V and 1 base at J, with 4 bases between the two ends. General observations from the study: At the given depth, recipient repertoires were over 95% de novo clonotypes. Cells were unsorted, so CD4 and CD8 contributions were not separated. Broader posttransplant TCR repertoire diversity was predicted by graft donor and pretransplant recipient Inverse Simpson Index values. After transplant, recipient diversity fell while pathologically expanded clonotypes grew through day 180.

This clonotype originated in a female patient aged 45-60 years who had an allogeneic stem cell transplant from an unrelated donor, so the T cells may come from the graft donor. Some clones in this sample may be carry-over from other donors' samples. The J gene is TRBJ2-7, the V gene TRBV7-9; no clear D. Sequences were derived from peripheral blood mononuclear cells, sampled 180 days after allogeneic stem cell transplant. DNA of the CDR3: TGTGCCAGCAGCTTAGCGCTATCCTACGAGCAGTACTTC. Translating gives CASSLALSYEQYF.